The following is a T cell receptor beta chain sequence with its context. Its antigen is undetermined. This sample is drawn from a study of high-grade serous ovarian cancer treatment subgroups. In the study overall: Samples averaged approximately 15,000 reads and around 7,000 unique TCR beta rearrangements.

Study results and limitations: Spatial context was lost because tumors were sequenced in bulk. Repertoire similarity ranged about 0.11 to 0.79 between tumors of one patient. Clonal relatedness tracked neoantigen level, and by trend copy number and mutation load.

TCRdb's table, derived via immunoSEQ multiplex PCR, lists solely in-frame clones and lacks some. The sample lists 10,000 to 15,000 clones, 88% occurring once. Tumor samples were taken before definitive surgery or chemotherapy. This CDR3 spans 13 amino acids. Germline trimming cut 6 bases from V and 4 bases from J; bases unmatched to any gene: 3. CDR1 SQVTM and CDR2 ANQGSEA come from the germline V gene. Material for sequencing was tumor tissue. This chain connects TRBV29-1 to TRBJ1-2; 12 nucleotides match TRBD1. The sequence was obtained from a human donor with high-grade serous ovarian cancer. For the CDR3, the DNA is TGCAGCGTCCGGGACAGGGGGCTCTATGGCTACACCTTC. Translating gives CSVRDRGLYGYTF.